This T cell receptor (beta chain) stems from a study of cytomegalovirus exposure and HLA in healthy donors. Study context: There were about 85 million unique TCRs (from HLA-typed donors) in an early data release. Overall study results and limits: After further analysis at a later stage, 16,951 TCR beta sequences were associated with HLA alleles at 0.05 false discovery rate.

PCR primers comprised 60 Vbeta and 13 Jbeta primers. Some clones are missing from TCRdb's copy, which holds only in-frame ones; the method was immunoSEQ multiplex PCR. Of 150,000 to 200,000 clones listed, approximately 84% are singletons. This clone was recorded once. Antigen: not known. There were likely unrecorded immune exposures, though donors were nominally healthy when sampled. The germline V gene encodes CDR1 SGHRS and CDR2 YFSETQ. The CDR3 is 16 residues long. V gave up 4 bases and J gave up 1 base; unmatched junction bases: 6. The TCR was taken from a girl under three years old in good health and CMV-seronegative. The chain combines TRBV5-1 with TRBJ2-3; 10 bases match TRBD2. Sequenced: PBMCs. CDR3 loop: CASSPIGLAGTDTQYF. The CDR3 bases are TGCGCCAGCAGCCCTATAGGACTAGCGGGCACAGATACGCAGTATTTT.